Below are 8 T cell receptor beta chains sequenced from a single sample in a study of blood T cell repertoires in COVID-19. Profiled with immunoSEQ multiplex PCR; TCRdb holds only in-frame clones, not every one. The sample contains 70,000 to 75,000 clones, roughly 80% of which appear only once. Sequencing was performed on peripheral blood. Source of these receptors: a woman at least 80 years old with active or convalescent COVID-19.

The V and J genes are TRBV7-2 and TRBJ2-6; D not certain. The germline V and J ends were trimmed by 2 bases and 4 bases, with 9 bases remaining between them. CDR3 size: 15 residues. Looked up from germline, CDR1 is SGHTA and CDR2 is FQGNSA. The CDR3 reads CASSLSGSGANVLTF. The DNA of the CDR3 is TGTGCCAGCAGCTTATCGGGTTCGGGGGCCAACGTCCTGACTTTC.

This clone was seen just once. The rearrangement uses TRBV4-1 and TRBJ1-4; 7 nucleotides match TRBD1. The junction had 6 bases not matched to a gene; V was cut back by 1 base and J by 7 bases. This CDR3 comprises 15 residues. Germline assignment: CDR1 MGHRA and CDR2 YSYEKL. CDR3 protein: CASSQAGTVTEKLFF. The CDR3 region has the DNA TGCGCCAGCAGCCAAGCCGGGACAGTGACTGAAAAACTGTTTTTT.

This chain uses TRBV19 with TRBJ2-1, with unresolved D. V lost 3 bases and J lost 4, with 13 bases in between. The CDR3 is 15 amino acids. Germline V gene sequence: CDR1 LNHDA, CDR2 SQIVND (reference sequence). For the CDR3, the DNA is TGTGCCAGTAGTATGGGCAGAATACTGTACAATGAGCAGTTCTTC. It codes for CASSMGRILYNEQFF.

The chain recombines TRBV9 with TRBJ2-1; 11 bases align to TRBD2. The CDR3 consists of 18 residues. The germline CDR1 and CDR2 sequences are SGDLS and YYNGEE. V lost 0 bases and J lost 9; bases outside the gene matches: 14. CDR3: CASSVGLGELAGAGEQFF. The CDR3 DNA is TGTGCCAGCAGCGTAGGCCTAGGAGAACTAGCGGGAGCTGGTGAGCAGTTCTTC.

V is TRBV21-1 and J is TRBJ1-2; the table names TRBD1, a call not compared with the DNA. TRBV21-1 is given as a pseudogene. This CDR3 is built from 13 residues. This CDR3 reads CASSRGGGYGYTF. Written as DNA, the CDR3 is TGTGCCAGCAGCCGAGGGGGCGGCTATGGCTACACCTTC.

This sequence joins TRBV24-1 and TRBJ1-5; D perhaps matches TRBD1 (6 bases). The CDR3 extends over 13 amino acids. The germline V gene encodes CDR1 KGHDR and CDR2 SFDVKD. V lost 5 bases and J lost 7, with 11 bases in between. The chain's CDR3 is CATSVAGAQPQHF. The DNA for the CDR3 is TGTGCCACCAGTGTGGCAGGGGCCCAGCCCCAGCATTTT.

V is TRBV11-2 and J is TRBJ1-1; TRBD1 matches 8 bases. The junction had 8 bases not matched to a gene; V was cut back by 5 bases and J by 0 bases. CDR3 length equals 16 residues. CDR1 is SGHAT and CDR2 is FQNNGV in the germline V gene. CDR3 sequence: CASSQGAVKVNTEAFF. In DNA form, the CDR3 reads TGTGCCAGCAGCCAGGGGGCCGTCAAAGTGAACACTGAAGCTTTCTTT.

The V and J genes are TRBV19 and TRBJ1-4; the D gene is possibly TRBD1 (5 bases). Germline assignment: CDR1 LNHDA and CDR2 SQIVND (reference sequence). Trimming took off 1 base at V and 12 bases at J, with 12 bases between the two ends. This CDR3 is 13 amino acids long. CDR3 in amino acids: CASSIVAGRQLFF. CDR3 DNA sequence: TGTGCCAGTAGTATAGTAGCGGGGCGGCAACTGTTTTTT.